This T cell receptor (beta chain) appears in the sequencing data of a study of beta chain features in type 1 diabetes. Overall study context: Age, gender and cell yields were alike across patients and healthy donors.

This CDR3 has 12 residues. The germline gives CDR1 GTSNPN, CDR2 SVGIG (reference sequence). Unmatched junction bases numbered 0, after V lost 1 base and J lost 6 bases. Points from the study as a whole: A closer apparent resemblance between naive, central memory and Treg TCRB repertoires was seen in patients than in healthy donors.

This clone appeared a few times. Its antigen is not identified. Other DNA sequences within the sample encode an identical CDR3. The study reverse transcribed the entire isolated RNA, so it sequenced expressed TCRB transcripts. Assay: immunoSEQ multiplex PCR; the TCRdb copy retains only in-frame clones and omits some. The sample contains some 160,000 clones, roughly 9.1% of which appear only once. Sample: central memory CD4+ T cells from blood. The source of this sequence is a woman aged 18-35 years in good health. V usage is TRBV30 and J usage is TRBJ1-1; TRBD1 matches at 9 bases. The CDR3 is CAWSGQGAEAFF. The CDR3 DNA reads TGTGCCTGGAGTGGACAGGGGGCTGAAGCTTTCTTT.